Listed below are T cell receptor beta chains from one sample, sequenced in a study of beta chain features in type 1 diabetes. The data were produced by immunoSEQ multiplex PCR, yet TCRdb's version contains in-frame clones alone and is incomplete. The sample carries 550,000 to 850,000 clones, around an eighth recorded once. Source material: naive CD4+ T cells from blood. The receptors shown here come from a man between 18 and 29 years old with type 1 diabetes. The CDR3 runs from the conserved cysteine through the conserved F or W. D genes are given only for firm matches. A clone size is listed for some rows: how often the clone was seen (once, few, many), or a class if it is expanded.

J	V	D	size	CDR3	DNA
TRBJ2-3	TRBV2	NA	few	CASNEGWSTDTQYF	TGTGCCAGCAACGAGGGCTGGAGCACAGATACGCAGTATTTT
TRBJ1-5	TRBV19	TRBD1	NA	CATKTTGGKGQPQHF	TGTGCCACCAAAACGACAGGGGGCAAAGGACAGCCCCAGCATTTT
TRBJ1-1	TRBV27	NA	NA	CASSSTGVNTEAFF	TGTGCCAGCAGTTCCACAGGAGTTAACACTGAAGCTTTCTTT
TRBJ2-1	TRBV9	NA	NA	CASSVDGGLLNNEQFF	TGTGCCAGCAGCGTAGATGGGGGACTCCTTAACAATGAGCAGTTCTTC
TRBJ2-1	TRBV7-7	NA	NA	CASSPGAGYNEQFF	TGTGCTAGCAGCCCGGGGGCAGGGTACAATGAGCAGTTCTTC
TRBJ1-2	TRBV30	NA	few	CAWGPMAHYGYTF	TGTGCCTGGGGCCCCATGGCTCATTATGGCTACACCTTC
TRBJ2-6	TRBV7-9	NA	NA	CASTPKGVSSGANVLTF	TGTGCCAGCACCCCTAAGGGGGTAAGCTCTGGGGCCAACGTCCTGACTTTC
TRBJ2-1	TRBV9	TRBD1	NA	CASSVAPTGESYNEQFF	TGTGCCAGCAGCGTAGCCCCAACAGGGGAATCCTACAATGAGCAGTTCTTC
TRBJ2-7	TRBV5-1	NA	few	CASSLAWGSSYEQYF	TGCGCCAGCAGCTTGGCCTGGGGTAGCTCCTACGAGCAGTACTTC
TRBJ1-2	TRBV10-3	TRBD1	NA	CAISEELTGNYGYTF	TGTGCCATCAGTGAGGAACTGACAGGGAACTATGGCTACACCTTC
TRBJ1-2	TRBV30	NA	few	CAWSVHGVYGYTF	TGTGCCTGGAGTGTACACGGCGTCTATGGCTACACCTTC
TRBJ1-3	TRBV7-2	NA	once	CASSPRRGNTIYF	TGTGCCAGCAGCCCAAGAAGGGGAAACACCATATATTTT
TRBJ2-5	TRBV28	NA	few	CASSLPIQETQYF	TGTGCCAGCAGTTTACCTATACAAGAGACCCAGTACTTC
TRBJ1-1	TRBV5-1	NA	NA	CASSLAGEGTEAFF	TGCGCCAGCAGCTTGGCCGGGGAGGGAACTGAAGCTTTCTTT
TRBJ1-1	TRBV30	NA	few	CAWSVRPPNTEAFF	TGTGCCTGGAGTGTACGACCCCCAAACACTGAAGCTTTCTTT
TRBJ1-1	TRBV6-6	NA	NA	CASSYSDTEAFF	TGTGCCAGCAGTTACTCAGACACTGAAGCTTTCTTT